Included here is one T cell receptor (beta chain) sequence, with context. Its antigen is undetermined. The sample comes from a study of blood T cells in healthy people across ages. There were healthy Caucasian individuals from Russia, aged about 6 to 95, serving as donors. Combining a sample-barcoded 5' primer with a J-beta primer mix, a second PCR ran for roughly 6 to 12 cycles. The template-switch adaptor was a 5' adaptor with 12 random nucleotides. It tagged each cDNA molecule. TCRdb reanalysed the 5' RACE reads using MiXCR and keeps one entry per CDR3 protein. This table has approximately 1,700,000 distinct CDR3 sequences, approximately 39% appearing once. Germline CDR1 MDHEN, CDR2 SYDVKM. Trimming took off 2 bases at V and 5 bases at J, with 18 bases between the two ends. The CDR3 loop spans 16 amino acids. General observations from the study: Higher diversity, along with more naive CD4+ cells, distinguished long-lived donors from aged donors. TCR beta diversity per million T cells fell roughly linearly with age.

The V gene is TRBV28, the J gene TRBJ2-5; the D gene is possibly TRBD1 (5 bases). The clonotype comes from a human donor in good health. Sequencing was performed on blood. In nucleotides, the CDR3 is TGTGCCAGCAGTTTAGTTTTTTTGCAGGGATTGGAGACCCAGTACTTC. It translates to CASSLVFLQGLETQYF.